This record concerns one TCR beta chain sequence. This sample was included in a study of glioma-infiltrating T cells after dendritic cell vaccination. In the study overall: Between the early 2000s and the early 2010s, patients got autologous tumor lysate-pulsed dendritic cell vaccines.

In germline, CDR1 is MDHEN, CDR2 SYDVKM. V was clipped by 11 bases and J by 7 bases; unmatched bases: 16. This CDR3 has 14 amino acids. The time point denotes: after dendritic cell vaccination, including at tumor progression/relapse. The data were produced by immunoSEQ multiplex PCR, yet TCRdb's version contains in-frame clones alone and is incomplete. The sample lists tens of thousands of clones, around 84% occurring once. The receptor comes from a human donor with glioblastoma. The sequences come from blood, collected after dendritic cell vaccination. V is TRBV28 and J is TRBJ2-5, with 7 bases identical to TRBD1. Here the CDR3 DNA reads TGTGCCGCTGGAGGCAGGGGGATCATAGGGACCCAGTACTTC. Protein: CAAGGRGIIGTQYF.